This TCR beta chain was sequenced for a study of read filtering for tumor transcriptome and immune sequencing. Whole-study context: Patients were approximately 18 male and approximately 15 female, mean age around 70 years, range about 40 to 85. By R-ISS, stages I, II and III held 8, 16 and 7 patients.

The study's findings and limits: About 80% of IR-seq clonotypes had a single read, yet these held approximately 3.7% of reads.

This clonotype was observed at least ten times. Its antigen remains unidentified. A much bigger clone sits one base away, suggesting this may be a read error. Sampling of bone marrow took place during active disease in every patient. The library was built from around 400 ng RNA with molecular barcoded adaptors for alpha/delta and beta/gamma chains. Each CDR3 protein is one row after TCRdb ran MiXCR on the reads. The sample contains under 30,000 distinct CDR3 sequences, roughly 22% of which appear only once. This TCR was recovered from a donor aged 40 or older with multiple myeloma. What was sequenced was a population of CD138-negative cells sorted from bone marrow.

CDR3 bases: TGTGCCAGCAGTCCCGGGACGGAGAACACTGAAGCTTTCTTT. Amino acid sequence: CASSPGTENTEAFF. V and J are TRBV7-3 and TRBJ1-1; the D gene is possibly TRBD1 (5 bases). In germline, CDR1 is SGHTA, CDR2 FQGTGA. V was clipped by 6 bases and J by 1 base, with 12 bases between them. The CDR3 spans 14 residues.